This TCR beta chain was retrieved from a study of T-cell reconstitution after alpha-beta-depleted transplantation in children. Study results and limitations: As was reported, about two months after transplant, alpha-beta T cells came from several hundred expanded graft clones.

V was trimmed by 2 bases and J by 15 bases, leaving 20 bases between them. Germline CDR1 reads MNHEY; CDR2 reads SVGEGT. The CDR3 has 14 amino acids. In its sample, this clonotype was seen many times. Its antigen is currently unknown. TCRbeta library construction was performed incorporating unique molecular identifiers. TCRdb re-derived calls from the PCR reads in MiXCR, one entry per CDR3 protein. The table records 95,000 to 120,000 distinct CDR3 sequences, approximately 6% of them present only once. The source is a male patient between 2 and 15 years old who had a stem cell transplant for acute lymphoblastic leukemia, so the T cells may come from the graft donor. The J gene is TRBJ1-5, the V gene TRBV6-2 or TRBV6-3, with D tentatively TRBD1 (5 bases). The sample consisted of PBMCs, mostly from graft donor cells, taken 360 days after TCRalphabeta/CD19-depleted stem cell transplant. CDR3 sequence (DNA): TGTGCCAGCAGTTACGGGTCCAACACACAGGCCCGGCATTTT. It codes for CASSYGSNTQARHF.